This T cell receptor (beta chain) was obtained from a study of T cells in Graves' hyperthyroidism and ophthalmopathy. Study background: Peripheral blood was secured at the point of initial diagnosis, before any treatment.

Trimming cost V 2 bases and J 5 bases, with 13 bases left between them. The CDR3 runs 14 residues. The V gene's germline CDR1 is ENHRY and CDR2 SYGVKD. Amplification of TCR beta CDR3 regions used RNA as the template. First-round RT-PCR with HTBI primers amplified the TCR CDR3 region. A single record per CDR3 protein comes from TCRdb applying MiXCR to the multiplex PCR reads. The data show fewer than 650,000 distinct CDR3 sequences, about 14% seen once. This clonotype was seen many times. The sequence was obtained from a woman in her thirties with Graves' hyperthyroidism that later progressed to Graves' ophthalmopathy. This rearrangement joins TRBV10-3 to TRBJ2-7, with D maybe TRBD1 (5 bases). The sample comprised blood. Written as DNA, the CDR3 is TGTGCCATCAGTGAGCTTGGCCTACAGGACGAGCAGTACTTC. Translation gives CAISELGLQDEQYF.